This T cell receptor beta chain originates from a study of blood T cell repertoires in COVID-19. Study-level background: From the United States, Italy and Spain came samples of acute and convalescent COVID-19.

Per the original methods: Amplification from reference gene primers served as the basis for estimated nucleated cell counts. Produced via immunoSEQ multiplex PCR; TCRdb's table is partial and in-frame only. V and J calls and clone size follow that table, whereas D and trimming were derived from the DNA. The sample has some 210,000 clones, roughly 89% seen once. This CDR3 contains 16 residues. J was trimmed by 4 bases and V by 5 bases; bases with no gene match: 8. From germline, CDR1 is SEHNR and CDR2 FQNEAQ (reference sequence). The chain combines TRBV7-9 with TRBJ2-2, with 9 positions matching TRBD2. Sequences were obtained from peripheral blood. This clonotype originated in a man aged 55 to 70 who had recovered from COVID-19. The CDR3 here is CASSQVAGAATGELFF. Written as DNA, the CDR3 is TGTGCCAGCAGCCAAGTAGCGGGGGCGGCCACCGGGGAGCTGTTTTTT.